Listed here are 17 T cell receptor beta chains from one sample, sequenced in a study of T cell responses to AZD1222 COVID-19 vaccine. Measured with immunoSEQ multiplex PCR; TCRdb has only the in-frame clones, and not every one. Of about 170,000 clones listed, more than 85% are singletons. The sequences come from peripheral blood, collected on day 0 of AZD1222 vaccination. The receptors were sampled from an adult in good health.

The V call is TRBV15, the J call TRBJ1-4, with unresolved D. Germline assignment: CDR1 LNHNV and CDR2 YYDKDF (reference sequence). The CDR3 is made up of 13 amino acids. Trimming took off 7 bases at V and 8 bases at J, with 14 bases between the two ends. The CDR3 loop reads CATKNGPAEKLFF. The CDR3 DNA reads as TGTGCCACCAAAAATGGCCCCGCGGAAAAACTGTTTTTT.

The chain recombines TRBV7-2 with TRBJ1-3; D not certain. There are 14 residues in the CDR3. Trimming removed 3 bases from V and 0 bases from J, with 6 bases in between. The V gene's germline CDR1 is SGHTA and CDR2 FQGNSA. Written as DNA, the CDR3 is TGTGCCAGCAGCTTCGGTGGCTCTGGAAACACCATATATTTT. This codes for CASSFGGSGNTIYF.

The chain links TRBV27 to TRBJ1-1; 8 nucleotides match TRBD1. From germline, CDR1 is MNHEY and CDR2 SMNVEV (reference sequence). V lost 5 bases to trimming and J lost 5 bases; unmatched junction nucleotides: 7. The CDR3 spans 14 residues. The CDR3 loop reads CASSRRQGWTEAFF. The DNA of the CDR3 is TGTGCCAGCAGTCGCCGACAGGGGTGGACTGAAGCTTTCTTT.

This chain links TRBV6-2 or TRBV6-3 with TRBJ1-6; no clear D gene. Trimming removed 4 bases from V and 10 bases from J, with 8 bases in between. Germline CDR1 and CDR2: MNHEY and SVGEGT. The CDR3 totals 12 residues. Here the CDR3 reads CASSSPESPLHF. The CDR3 DNA reads as TGTGCCAGCAGTTCACCTGAGTCACCCCTCCACTTT.

This chain connects TRBV7-8 to TRBJ2-4; D is unresolved. This CDR3 has 13 amino acids. The V gene lost 5 bases and the J gene lost 2 bases, with 7 bases spanning the gap. CDR1 is SGHVS, CDR2 FQNEAQ, per germline. CDR3: CASSPRTKNIQYF. The CDR3, as DNA: TGTGCCAGCAGCCCAAGGACCAAAAACATTCAGTACTTC.

V is TRBV6-5 and J is TRBJ1-5; D remains unclear. Trimming shortened V by 7 bases and J by 7 bases, and 14 bases separated the two germline ends. The germline gives CDR1 MNHEY, CDR2 SVGAGI. CDR3 length: 13 amino acids. The CDR3, as DNA: TGTGCCAGCATTTTCCCTGGAGGGCAGCCCCAGCATTTT. Translation gives CASIFPGGQPQHF.

The CDR3 DNA is TGTGCCAGCAGCTTAGATCACGGAGAGACCCAGTACTTC. This gives the protein CASSLDHGETQYF. The chain uses TRBV11-3 and TRBJ2-5; no definite D call. Germline CDR1 reads SGHNT; CDR2 reads YENEEA. Trimming took off 0 bases at V and 4 bases at J, with 6 bases between the two ends. The CDR3 covers 13 residues.

This clone appeared once. The chain has TRBV5-6 and TRBJ2-7; D is unclear. The ends were cut back, 5 bases at V and 3 bases at J, with 18 bases in the middle. The germline gives CDR1 SGHDT, CDR2 YYEEEE. This CDR3 is built from 15 residues. In DNA, the CDR3 is TGTGCCAGCAGTGCTCCCCGTGAATGGGTCTACGAGCAGTACTTC. Protein product: CASSAPREWVYEQYF.

The chain employs TRBV28 and TRBJ2-3, with 11 bases identical to TRBD2. This CDR3 contains 17 residues. The V segment lost 3 bases and the J segment 4 bases; nucleotides outside the gene matches: 9. Germline CDR1 and CDR2: MDHEN and SYDVKM. The CDR3 DNA sequence: TGTGCCAGCAGTTTTCCGCTAGCGGGAGGTTCCTCAGATACGCAGTATTTT. This codes for CASSFPLAGGSSDTQYF.

This chain links TRBV9 with TRBJ1-2; D possibly corresponds to TRBD1 (6 bases). Looked up from germline, CDR1 is SGDLS and CDR2 is YYNGEE. V was shortened by 0 bases and J by 7 bases, with 13 bases between the two germline ends. The CDR3 runs to 14 residues. In DNA, the CDR3 is TGTGCCAGCAGCGTAGTGTCACAGGGCCTTGGCTACACCTTC. It translates to CASSVVSQGLGYTF.

The V call is TRBV19, the J call TRBJ1-1; weak D call: TRBD1 (5 bases). This CDR3 spans 12 amino acids. V lost 5 bases and J 8 bases, leaving 12 bases between the germline ends. CDR1 and CDR2 (germline): LNHDA, SQIVND (reference sequence). The CDR3 sequence is CASSPQGLEAFF. CDR3 nucleotides: TGTGCCAGTAGTCCTCAGGGCCTCGAAGCTTTCTTT.

The chain is built from TRBV5-6 and TRBJ1-6; 7 bases fit TRBD1. The CDR3 length is 14 residues. V lost 5 bases and J lost 9; bases outside the gene matches: 8. Germline CDR1 and CDR2: SGHDT and YYEEEE. CDR3 in DNA: TGTGCCAGCAGACCGCAGGGGGTCGGTTCACCCCTCCACTTT. As protein: CASRPQGVGSPLHF.

The chain employs TRBV19 and TRBJ2-6, with D possibly being TRBD1 (5 bases). The CDR3 consists of 16 residues. V was pared by 8 bases and J by 2 bases, with 16 bases between. Germline V gives CDR1 LNHDA, CDR2 SQIVND (reference sequence). CDR3 coding DNA: TGTGCCAGTTCATGGGCCCCCAGGGCTGGGGCCAACGTCCTGACTTTC. The encoded protein is CASSWAPRAGANVLTF. The entire variable domain, with the rest obtained from reference TRBV19 and TRBJ2-6, is as follows: DGGITQSPKYLFRKEGQNVTLSCEQNLNHDAMYWYRQDPGQGLRLIYYSQIVNDFQKGDIAEGYSVSREKKESFPLTVTSAQKNPTAFYLCASSWAPRAGANVLTFGAGSRLTVL.

This chain joins TRBV10-1 and TRBJ1-1; no reliable D call. CDR3 length: 16 amino acids. The germline V and J ends were trimmed by 0 bases and 3 bases, with 14 bases remaining between them. Germline CDR1 and CDR2: WNHNN and SYGVQD (reference sequence). CDR3 residues: CASSESVSPPYTEAFF. CDR3 nucleotides: TGCGCCAGCAGTGAGTCGGTCAGCCCCCCCTACACTGAAGCTTTCTTT.

This chain connects TRBV15 to TRBJ1-5; 7 bases align to TRBD1. Germline CDR1 LNHNV, CDR2 YYDKDF (reference sequence). V dropped 5 bases and J dropped 2; count of bases not matched to a gene: 9. This CDR3 has 16 amino acids. The CDR3: CATSLRGATGNQPQHF. The CDR3 DNA reads TGTGCCACCAGCCTCAGGGGGGCTACGGGCAATCAGCCCCAGCATTTT.

A single count supports this clone. The chain recombines TRBV19 with TRBJ2-2; weak D call: TRBD2 (5 bases). Germline V lookup: CDR1 LNHDA, CDR2 SQIVND (reference sequence). Trimming removed 7 bases at V and 6 bases at J, with 15 bases between. CDR3 length: 14 residues. The CDR3 region is CASNEGIIAGELFF. The CDR3 DNA reads TGTGCCAGTAACGAGGGAATTATCGCCGGGGAGCTGTTTTTT.

This chain uses TRBV18 with TRBJ2-6; no definite D call. Germline V gene lookup returns CDR1 KGHSH and CDR2 LQKENI. Trimming cost V 1 base and J 0 bases, with 4 bases left between them. The CDR3 is 15 amino acids. Written as DNA, the CDR3 is TGTGCCAGCTCACCACGGCCCTCTGGGGCCAACGTCCTGACTTTC. Translating gives CASSPRPSGANVLTF.